The rows below give T cell receptor beta chains drawn from one sample of a study of CD8+ T cells in alopecia areata. Using immunoSEQ multiplex PCR, the repertoire was profiled, and TCRdb retains in-frame clones only, with some absent. The data contain roughly 140,000 clones, approximately 56% of them singletons. Sequencing used CD8+ T cells sorted from blood. The receptors originated from a human donor in good health. Both conserved end residues are part of each CDR3. A D gene is named only where the DNA matches it firmly. Clone size, where shown, is once, few, many, or a class for clones that have expanded.

v_gene	j_gene	d_gene	abundance	CDR3nt	CDR3aa
TRBV5-1	TRBJ2-1	-	-	TGCGCCAGCAGCTTGGAAGGGGTGTCCTACAATGAGCAGTTCTTC	CASSLEGVSYNEQFF
TRBV7-9	TRBJ2-5	-	-	TGTGCCAGCAGCTTAGATGCCCCGACTAGGATCCAAGAGACCCAGTACTTC	CASSLDAPTRIQETQYF
TRBV7-9	TRBJ2-1	TRBD2	few	TGTGCCAGCAGCACCGGGACTAGCGGGAGCCTAGGACGCAATGAGCAGTTCTTC	CASSTGTSGSLGRNEQFF
TRBV27	TRBJ2-5	-	-	TGTGCCAGCTTCGGGAAAGAGACCCAGTACTTC	CASFGKETQYF
TRBV27	TRBJ2-3	TRBD2	-	TGTGCCAGCAGTTTTTCAGCTGGGGGAGGGGCGCAGTATTTT	CASSFSAGGGAQYF
TRBV9	TRBJ1-5	-	once	TGTGCCAGCAGCGGCCTCGATGGGCCCCAGCATTTT	CASSGLDGPQHF
TRBV10-3	TRBJ2-3	TRBD2	-	TGTGCCATCAGTGAACTAGCGGGAGCAGATACGCAGTATTTT	CAISELAGADTQYF
TRBV19	TRBJ2-7	TRBD2	once	TGTGCCAGTAGTATAGTAGCGGGAGGCTCCGAGCAGTACTTC	CASSIVAGGSEQYF
TRBV6-5	TRBJ2-1	TRBD2	-	TGTGCCAGCAGTACCACAGCGGGAGGAGAGCAGTTCTTC	CASSTTAGGEQFF
TRBV27	TRBJ2-7	-	-	TGTGCCAGCAGTCCCTCGATCGGGCATAGCTCCTACGAGCAGTACTTC	CASSPSIGHSSYEQYF
TRBV6-5	TRBJ2-1	TRBD1	once	TGTGCCAGCACGGGGGTAGGGGACAGGGAGCAGTTCTTC	CASTGVGDREQFF
TRBV7-9	TRBJ1-4	-	-	TGTGCCAGCGGAAAGGATCAGAGAAATGAAAAACTGTTTTTT	CASGKDQRNEKLFF
TRBV29-1	TRBJ2-7	TRBD1	-	TGCAGCGTTCCATCTCAGGGGGCGAGGTCCTACGAGCAGTACTTC	CSVPSQGARSYEQYF
TRBV7-2	TRBJ2-7	TRBD2	-	TGTGCCAGCAGCTGGACTAGCGGGAGCTCCTACGAGCAGTACTTC	CASSWTSGSSYEQYF
TRBV11-3	TRBJ2-1	TRBD1	-	TGTGCCAGCAGGGACAGGGGGGCGTACCTCGGCGATGAGCAGTTCTTC	CASRDRGAYLGDEQFF
TRBV7-9	TRBJ2-5	TRBD1	-	TGTGCCAGCAGTGATCCGGGACAGGGGAACCAAGAGACCCAGTACTTC	CASSDPGQGNQETQYF
TRBV27	TRBJ1-5	TRBD1	-	TGTGCCAGCAGTAGGACAGGGGGCAATCAGCCCCAGCATTTT	CASSRTGGNQPQHF
TRBV4-1	TRBJ2-1	TRBD2	-	TGCGCCAGCAGCCAACCCGCGGTGGGGCTAGCGGGAGTCGTAGGGTACAATGAGCAGTTCTTC	CASSQPAVGLAGVVGYNEQFF
TRBV27	TRBJ2-6	-	-	TGTGCCAGCAGCCCCACCGGGGCCAACGTCCTGACTTTC	CASSPTGANVLTF
TRBV2	TRBJ2-7	-	-	TGTGCCAGCGCAGGAGCCCCCTACGAGCAGTACTTC	CASAGAPYEQYF
TRBV29-1	TRBJ1-2	TRBD1	few	TGCAGCGTTGAGGACAGGAAGGGCTACACCTTC	CSVEDRKGYTF
TRBV4-2	TRBJ2-2	TRBD2	-	TGTGCCAGCAGCCCACTAGCGGGAGACACCGGGGAGCTGTTTTTT	CASSPLAGDTGELFF
TRBV7-9	TRBJ2-7	-	-	TGTGCCAGCAGCTTTTCGGGAAGGAGGTCCTACGAGCAGTACTTC	CASSFSGRRSYEQYF
TRBV28	TRBJ2-3	-	-	TGTGCCAGCAGCCCCCCCGGGGCAGGGTTAACAGATACGCAGTATTTT	CASSPPGAGLTDTQYF
TRBV11-2	TRBJ2-1	-	-	TGTGCCAGCAGCTTCAGTCATGAGCAGTTCTTC	CASSFSHEQFF
TRBV29-1	TRBJ1-2	TRBD1	few	TGCAGCGTTGACACAGGGGGAGGCTACACCTTC	CSVDTGGGYTF
TRBV5-4	TRBJ1-5	-	-	TGTGCCAGCAGCTCTTCGGACGTACTTAATCAGCCCCAGCATTTT	CASSSSDVLNQPQHF
TRBV7-2	TRBJ2-1	-	few	TGTGCCAGCAGCTTAGTAGGGGTTGAGCAGTTCTTC	CASSLVGVEQFF
TRBV29-1	TRBJ1-2	TRBD1	-	TGCAGCGTTGACTTGACAGGGTTCTATGGCTACACCTTC	CSVDLTGFYGYTF
TRBV9	TRBJ2-1	TRBD1	-	TGTGCCAGCAGCCCCGGGACAGGGGACTCCTACAATGAGCAGTTCTTC	CASSPGTGDSYNEQFF
TRBV27	TRBJ1-1	-	-	TGTGCCAGCAGTTTCGGGAGTTTGAACACTGAAGCTTTCTTT	CASSFGSLNTEAFF
TRBV27	TRBJ2-7	-	-	TGTGCCAGCAGTTTATCGAGAGATTACGAGCAGTACTTC	CASSLSRDYEQYF
TRBV4-1	TRBJ2-2	TRBD2	-	TGCGCCAGCAGCCAAGGCGCTAGCGGAAACACCGGGGAGCTGTTTTTT	CASSQGASGNTGELFF
TRBV30	TRBJ2-1	-	-	TGTGCCTGGAGTGGGACCTTCGGGACCCAGCAGAGCTCCTACAATGAGCAGTTCTTC	CAWSGTFGTQQSSYNEQFF
TRBV13	TRBJ2-1	-	-	TGTGCCAGCAGCAAGGACGGCTACAATGAGCAGTTCTTC	CASSKDGYNEQFF
TRBV5-4	TRBJ2-5	TRBD2	-	TGTGCCAGCAGCTTGCGGCAGGGAGGGGAGACCCAGTACTTC	CASSLRQGGETQYF
TRBV28	TRBJ2-7	-	-	TGTGCCAGCACCCCGACGGAGGGTATCCACGAGCAGTACTTC	CASTPTEGIHEQYF
TRBV25-1	TRBJ2-5	-	-	TGTGCCAGCAGCCAAGATAGGGCGACCCAGTACTTC	CASSQDRATQYF
TRBV11-2	TRBJ1-1	-	-	TGTGCCAGCAGCTTAGATAAGACGGATGAAGCTTTCTTT	CASSLDKTDEAFF
TRBV7-9	TRBJ1-2	-	-	TGTGCCAGCAGCCAACCGCCGGGCTACACCTTC	CASSQPPGYTF
TRBV20-1	TRBJ1-2	-	few	TGCAGTGCTAGATGGGCGGATGGCTACACCTTC	CSARWADGYTF
TRBV2	TRBJ2-5	TRBD1	-	TGTGCCAGCAGTTGGGGGACAGGGGTCCCAGTCCAGTACTTC	CASSWGTGVPVQYF
TRBV4-1	TRBJ2-1	-	few	TGCGCCAGCAGCCAAGGGAATCACCGGGACGGGTCTTACAATGAGCAGTTCTTC	CASSQGNHRDGSYNEQFF
TRBV29-1	TRBJ1-2	-	-	TGCAGCGTTGAACCCGCAGGTTTCGGGGGCTACACCTTC	CSVEPAGFGGYTF
TRBV20-1	TRBJ2-1	-	-	TGCAGTGCTCCCCTGGGGAATGAGCAGTTCTTC	CSAPLGNEQFF